The rows below give T cell receptor beta chains drawn from one sample of a study of blood T cells in healthy people across ages. Each CDR3 protein gets one entry after TCRdb re-called the 5' RACE reads with MiXCR. The table has 790,000 or so distinct CDR3 sequences, just over 55% seen once. The sequenced sample consisted of blood. The receptors come from a man in his forties or fifties in good health. Both conserved end residues are part of each CDR3. Each record gives: D gene, J gene, V gene, clone size, CDR3 DNA, CDR3 protein. The D gene is left open where the match is weak. Only some rows state a clone size, as once, few, many or a class for expanded clones.

d_gene: TRBD1
j_gene: TRBJ2-1
v_gene: TRBV18
abundance: -
CDR3nt: TGTGCCAGCTCCCGACAGGGGGGAGCCGACTACAATGAGCAGTTCTTC
CDR3aa: CASSRQGGADYNEQFF

d_gene: TRBD2
j_gene: TRBJ2-5
v_gene: TRBV7-3
abundance: few
CDR3nt: TGTGCCAGCAGCTTAACGGGTTTAGCGGGAAGAGAGACCCAGTACTTC
CDR3aa: CASSLTGLAGRETQYF

d_gene: TRBD2
j_gene: TRBJ2-1
v_gene: TRBV11-3
abundance: -
CDR3nt: TGTGCCAGCAGCTCCTTAGCGGGGGGGGTTCACAATGAGCAGTTCTTC
CDR3aa: CASSSLAGGVHNEQFF

d_gene: -
j_gene: TRBJ2-3
v_gene: TRBV4-2
abundance: -
CDR3nt: TGTGCCAGCAGCCAAGATACGAGACTAGAGGGGGGGCCTCTTATTGATACGCAGTATTTT
CDR3aa: CASSQDTRLEGGPLIDTQYF

d_gene: -
j_gene: TRBJ2-7
v_gene: TRBV24-1
abundance: few
CDR3nt: TGTGCCACCCAATTAGGAAGACTGGGGTCCTACGAGCAGTACTTC
CDR3aa: CATQLGRLGSYEQYF

d_gene: -
j_gene: TRBJ2-3
v_gene: TRBV11-2
abundance: -
CDR3nt: TGTGCCAGCAGCTTCCCTGCTGTGGGAGCCACAGATACGCAGTATTTT
CDR3aa: CASSFPAVGATDTQYF

d_gene: -
j_gene: TRBJ2-1
v_gene: TRBV6-4
abundance: -
CDR3nt: TGTGCCAGCAGTGACTCCTCCGAGGGTGATGAGCAGTTCTTC
CDR3aa: CASSDSSEGDEQFF

d_gene: -
j_gene: TRBJ1-2
v_gene: TRBV24-1
abundance: -
CDR3nt: TGTGCCACCAGTGACCCTGCGGCTGGAGGCTACACCTTC
CDR3aa: CATSDPAAGGYTF

d_gene: -
j_gene: TRBJ1-4
v_gene: TRBV20-1
abundance: -
CDR3nt: TGCAGTGCTAGAGGGCCCCCTAATGAAAAACTGTTTTTT
CDR3aa: CSARGPPNEKLFF

d_gene: TRBD1
j_gene: TRBJ1-4
v_gene: TRBV28
abundance: -
CDR3nt: TGTGCCAACAGGGGCCAGACAGGCCGAAATGAAGAACTGTTTTTT
CDR3aa: CANRGQTGRNEELFF

d_gene: TRBD1
j_gene: TRBJ2-7
v_gene: TRBV7-2
abundance: -
CDR3nt: TGTGCCAGCAGCTTGGTCCGGGACAGAGAATCCTACGAGCAGTACTTC
CDR3aa: CASSLVRDRESYEQYF

d_gene: TRBD2
j_gene: TRBJ2-5
v_gene: TRBV6-2/TRBV6-3
abundance: -
CDR3nt: TGTGCCAGCGCTGATGGACTAGCGGGAGGTTGGGAGACCCAGTACTTC
CDR3aa: CASADGLAGGWETQYF

d_gene: -
j_gene: TRBJ1-5
v_gene: TRBV27
abundance: -
CDR3nt: TGTGCCAGCAGTTTATCAGGACCTAATAGCAATCAGCCCCAGCATTTT
CDR3aa: CASSLSGPNSNQPQHF

d_gene: -
j_gene: TRBJ2-7
v_gene: TRBV7-9
abundance: once
CDR3nt: TGTGCCGGCAAGGGGGGCTACGAGCAGTACTTC
CDR3aa: CAGKGGYEQYF

d_gene: TRBD2
j_gene: TRBJ2-1
v_gene: TRBV6-2/TRBV6-3
abundance: -
CDR3nt: TGTGCCAGCAGACAAGCGGGAGGACAAAACAATGAGCAGTTCTTC
CDR3aa: CASRQAGGQNNEQFF

d_gene: -
j_gene: TRBJ1-6
v_gene: TRBV6-5
abundance: -
CDR3nt: TGTGCCAGCAGTTCGTCTCAGACTAATAATTCACCCCTCCACTTT
CDR3aa: CASSSSQTNNSPLHF

d_gene: -
j_gene: TRBJ2-2
v_gene: TRBV12-3/TRBV12-4
abundance: -
CDR3nt: TGTACTACCTCACAGGGTTCGGACACCGGGGAGCTGTTTTTT
CDR3aa: CTTSQGSDTGELFF

d_gene: TRBD2
j_gene: TRBJ2-3
v_gene: TRBV2
abundance: -
CDR3nt: TGTGCCAGCAGTCCAGGACTAGCAGATGCAGATACGCAGTATTTT
CDR3aa: CASSPGLADADTQYF

d_gene: TRBD1
j_gene: TRBJ1-2
v_gene: TRBV5-1
abundance: few
CDR3nt: TGCGCCAGCAGTGTCACTACAGGGGGCAATGGCTACACCTTC
CDR3aa: CASSVTTGGNGYTF

d_gene: -
j_gene: TRBJ2-5
v_gene: TRBV12-5
abundance: -
CDR3nt: TGTGCTAGTGGTTTGGACGTCGGGACACAGTACTTC
CDR3aa: CASGLDVGTQYF

d_gene: -
j_gene: TRBJ2-2
v_gene: TRBV6-5
abundance: -
CDR3nt: TGTGCCAGCAGTTACGCTGGCTTCGGGGAGCTGTTTTTT
CDR3aa: CASSYAGFGELFF

d_gene: -
j_gene: TRBJ1-2
v_gene: TRBV4-3
abundance: -
CDR3nt: TGTGCCAGCAGCCAGGATTTCTATGGCTACACCTTC
CDR3aa: CASSQDFYGYTF

d_gene: -
j_gene: TRBJ2-6
v_gene: TRBV20-1
abundance: few
CDR3nt: TGCAGTGCTCCCCGGCGAGCCTCCTCTGGGGCCAACGTCCTGACTTTC
CDR3aa: CSAPRRASSGANVLTF

d_gene: TRBD2
j_gene: TRBJ2-1
v_gene: TRBV10-3
abundance: -
CDR3nt: TGTGCCATCAGTGAGCGGGGGGGTTCCTACAATGAGCAGTTCTTC
CDR3aa: CAISERGGSYNEQFF

d_gene: TRBD2
j_gene: TRBJ2-7
v_gene: TRBV7-2
abundance: few
CDR3nt: TGTGCCAGCAGCTTGATCGCGGGAGGCACCTACGAGCAGTACTTC
CDR3aa: CASSLIAGGTYEQYF

d_gene: -
j_gene: TRBJ2-1
v_gene: TRBV6-5
abundance: few
CDR3nt: TGTGCCAGCAGTTACGACCCCAGATACAATGAGCAGTTCTTC
CDR3aa: CASSYDPRYNEQFF

d_gene: TRBD1
j_gene: TRBJ1-4
v_gene: TRBV4-3
abundance: few
CDR3nt: TGCGCCAGCAGCCAAGATGTAGGGACAGGGGACGAAAAACTGTTTTTT
CDR3aa: CASSQDVGTGDEKLFF

d_gene: TRBD2
j_gene: TRBJ2-7
v_gene: TRBV4-2
abundance: -
CDR3nt: TGTGCCAGCAGCCAGACTCTAGCGGGTGGGGCTTACGAGCAGTACTTC
CDR3aa: CASSQTLAGGAYEQYF

d_gene: -
j_gene: TRBJ2-3
v_gene: TRBV5-1
abundance: once
CDR3nt: TGCGCCAGCATGGTCAGGGGCACAGATACGCAGTATTTT
CDR3aa: CASMVRGTDTQYF

d_gene: TRBD2
j_gene: TRBJ2-1
v_gene: TRBV20-1
abundance: -
CDR3nt: TGCAGTGCCCTGACTAGCGGGGGGGACAATGAGCAGTTCTTC
CDR3aa: CSALTSGGDNEQFF

d_gene: -
j_gene: TRBJ2-7
v_gene: TRBV29-1
abundance: -
CDR3nt: TGCAGCGTCGCCGGCTACGAGCAGTACTTC
CDR3aa: CSVAGYEQYF

d_gene: -
j_gene: TRBJ1-4
v_gene: TRBV6-5
abundance: -
CDR3nt: TGTGCCAGCAGTTACCGGACAACTAATGAAAAACTGTTTTTT
CDR3aa: CASSYRTTNEKLFF

d_gene: TRBD1
j_gene: TRBJ2-3
v_gene: TRBV4-3
abundance: -
CDR3nt: TGCGCCAGCAGCCAGGACAGGGAGACAGATACGCAGTATTTT
CDR3aa: CASSQDRETDTQYF